One T cell receptor (beta chain) is described in this entry. Authors' methods: It was from reference gene primer amplification that nucleated cell counts were estimated. Measured with immunoSEQ multiplex PCR; TCRdb has only the in-frame clones, and not every one. V and J calls and clone size are given by that table; D and trimming were obtained from the DNA. The sample shows approximately 190,000 clones, around 84% of them seen only once. The data were taken from a study of blood T cell repertoires in COVID-19. In the study overall: Sites across the United States, Italy and Spain contributed samples from acute and convalescent COVID-19.

Trimming cost V 2 bases and J 4 bases, with 9 bases left between them. Per germline, CDR1 SGHNT and CDR2 YYREEE (reference sequence). CDR3 size: 13 residues. The receptor's source is a man in his thirties or forties with active or convalescent COVID-19. The sample consisted of peripheral blood. The V gene is TRBV5-4, the J gene TRBJ1-2, with D possibly matching TRBD1 (6 bases). CDR3 nucleotides: TGTGCCAGCAGCTTCCCAGGGGCCTATGGCTACACCTTC. It specifies CASSFPGAYGYTF.